This TCR beta chain was documented in a study of blood T cell repertoires in COVID-19. The repertoire was sequenced with immunoSEQ multiplex PCR; TCRdb's copy has only in-frame clones and lacks some. The sample includes about 160,000 clones, 60% to 80% of them seen just once. Germline loops: CDR1 SGHNT, CDR2 YYREEE (reference sequence). This CDR3 is built from 15 residues. The trim removed 4 bases at V and 2 bases at J, leaving 8 bases unmatched. This clonotype originated in a man between 65 and 85 years old with acute or convalescent COVID-19. This chain uses TRBV5-4 with TRBJ1-1; 7 bases match TRBD1. Sequencing input: peripheral blood. Here the CDR3 DNA reads TGTGCCAGCAGCCCACTACAGGGGATAAACACTGAAGCTTTCTTT. It is translated as CASSPLQGINTEAFF. The whole variable domain, filled in from reference TRBV5-4 and TRBJ1-1, reads ETGVTQSPTHLIKTRGQQVTLRCSSQSGHNTVSWYQQALGQGPQFIFQYYREEENGRGNFPPRFSGLQFPNYSSELNVNALELDDSALYLCASSPLQGINTEAFFGQGTRLTVV.